What follows is one T cell receptor (beta chain) and its context. TCR libraries were built from approximately 490 ng of total RNA by linear amplification. TCRdb independently ran MiXCR on the reads; one entry per CDR3 protein. The sample shows roughly 200,000 distinct CDR3 sequences, over 60% of them seen only once. The sample belongs to a study of healthy donors' naive CD4 and CD8 T cells. This TCR was sampled from a pool of human donors in good health; the sample pools cells from several healthy donors. Sequencing was done on a sample of naive CD4+ and CD8+ T cells sorted from blood, pooled from several donors.

The CDR3 sequence: CASSSGHDSYNSPLHF. CDR3 coding DNA: TGTGCCAGCAGTTCCGGACATGACTCCTATAATTCACCCCTCCACTTT. The chain couples TRBV27 to TRBJ1-6; D is possibly TRBD1 (5 bases). The CDR3 runs 16 residues. The V end lost 4 bases, the J end lost 0 bases, and 10 bases lay between the germline ends. Germline assignment: CDR1 MNHEY and CDR2 SMNVEV (reference sequence).